The 2 T cell receptor beta chains given below trace back to one sample, sequenced in a study of early T cells in non-severe SARS-CoV-2 infection. Each CDR3 protein is one row after TCRdb ran MiXCR on the 5' RACE reads. This table has 35,000 to 45,000 distinct CDR3 sequences, 12% appearing once. The sample taken for sequencing was whole blood. Receptor source: an adult who was a healthcare worker with PCR-confirmed SARS-CoV-2 infection or an uninfected control (not recorded which).

Ten or more counts support this clonotype. V is TRBV19 and J is TRBJ2-1, with a weak D call TRBD2 (5 bases). Germline CDR1 and CDR2: LNHDA and SQIVND (reference sequence). The CDR3 has 15 amino acids. Trimming removed 3 bases at V and 2 bases at J, with 11 bases between. The CDR3 protein is CASSMEAPTYNEQFF. The CDR3 DNA is TGTGCCAGTAGTATGGAGGCGCCAACCTACAATGAGCAGTTCTTC.

This clonotype was seen only a few times. The CDR3 protein is CASSLGVAGLLNEQFF. DNA for the CDR3: TGTGCCAGCAGCTTGGGTGTCGCGGGGTTACTCAATGAGCAGTTCTTC. The gene calls are TRBV7-6 and TRBJ2-1, with D possibly TRBD2 on 6 matching bases. V was trimmed by 3 bases and J by 6 bases, leaving 18 bases between them. CDR1 and CDR2 (germline): SGHVS, FNYEAQ. This CDR3 comprises 16 residues.